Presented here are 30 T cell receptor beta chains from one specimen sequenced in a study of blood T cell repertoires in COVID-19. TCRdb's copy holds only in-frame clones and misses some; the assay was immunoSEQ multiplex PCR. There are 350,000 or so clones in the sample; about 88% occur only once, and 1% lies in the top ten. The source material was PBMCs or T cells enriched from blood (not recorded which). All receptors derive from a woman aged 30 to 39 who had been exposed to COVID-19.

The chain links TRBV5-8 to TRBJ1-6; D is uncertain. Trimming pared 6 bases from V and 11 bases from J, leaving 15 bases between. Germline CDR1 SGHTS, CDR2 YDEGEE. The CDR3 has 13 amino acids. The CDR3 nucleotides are TGTGCCAGCAAGGTAGCCACCATGACACCCCTCCACTTT. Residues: CASKVATMTPLHF.

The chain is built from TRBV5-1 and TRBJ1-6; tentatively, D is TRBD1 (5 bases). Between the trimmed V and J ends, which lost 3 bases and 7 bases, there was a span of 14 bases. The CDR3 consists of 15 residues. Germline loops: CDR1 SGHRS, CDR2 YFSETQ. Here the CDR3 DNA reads TGCGCCAGCAGCTCCCTCGGGGGGAGCAATTCACCCCTCCACTTT. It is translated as CASSSLGGSNSPLHF.

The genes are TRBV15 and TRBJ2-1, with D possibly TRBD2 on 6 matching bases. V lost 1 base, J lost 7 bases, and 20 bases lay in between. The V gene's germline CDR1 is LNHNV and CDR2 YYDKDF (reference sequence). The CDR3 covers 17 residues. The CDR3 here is CATSRVPLLASENEQFF. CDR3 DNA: TGTGCCACCAGCAGAGTACCCCTTCTAGCGTCGGAGAATGAGCAGTTCTTC.

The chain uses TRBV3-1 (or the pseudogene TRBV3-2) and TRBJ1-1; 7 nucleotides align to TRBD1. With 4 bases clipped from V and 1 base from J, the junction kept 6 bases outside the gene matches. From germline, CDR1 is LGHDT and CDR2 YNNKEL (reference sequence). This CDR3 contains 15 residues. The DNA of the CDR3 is TGTGCCAGCAGCCGTCCGGGACAGAAGAACACTGAAGCTTTCTTT. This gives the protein CASSRPGQKNTEAFF.

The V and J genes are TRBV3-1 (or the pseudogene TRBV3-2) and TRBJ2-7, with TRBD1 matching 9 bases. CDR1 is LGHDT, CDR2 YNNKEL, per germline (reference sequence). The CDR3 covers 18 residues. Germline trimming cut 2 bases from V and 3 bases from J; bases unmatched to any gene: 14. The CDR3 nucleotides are TGTGCCAGCAGCCAAAACGTCCGTGGGACAGGGAACTACTACGAGCAGTACTTC. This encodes CASSQNVRGTGNYYEQYF.

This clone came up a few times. CDR3 protein: CSTRGTNEKLFF. The CDR3 DNA sequence: TGCAGCACCAGGGGGACTAATGAAAAACTGTTTTTT. The V and J genes are TRBV29-1 and TRBJ1-4; 7 nucleotides match TRBD1. This CDR3 has 12 residues. Trimming took 8 bases from V and 2 from J; bases not matched to a gene: 2. Germline V gene lookup returns CDR1 SQVTM and CDR2 ANQGSEA.

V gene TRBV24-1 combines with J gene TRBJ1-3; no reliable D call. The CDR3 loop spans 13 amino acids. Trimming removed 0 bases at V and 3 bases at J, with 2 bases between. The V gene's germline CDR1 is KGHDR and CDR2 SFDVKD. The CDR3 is CATSDLYGNTIYF. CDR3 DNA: TGTGCCACCAGTGATTTGTATGGAAACACCATATATTTT.

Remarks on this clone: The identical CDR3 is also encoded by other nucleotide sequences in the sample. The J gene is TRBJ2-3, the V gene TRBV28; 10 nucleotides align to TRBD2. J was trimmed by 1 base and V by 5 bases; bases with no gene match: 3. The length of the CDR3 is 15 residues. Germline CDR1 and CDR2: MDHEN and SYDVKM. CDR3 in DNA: TGTGCCAGCAGTCCCGGGACTAGCGGCACAGATACGCAGTATTTT. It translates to CASSPGTSGTDTQYF.

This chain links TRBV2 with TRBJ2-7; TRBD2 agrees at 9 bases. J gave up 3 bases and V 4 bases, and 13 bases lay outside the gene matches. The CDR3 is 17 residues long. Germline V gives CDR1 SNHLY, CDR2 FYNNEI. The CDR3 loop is CASSVGAGGVRNYEQYF. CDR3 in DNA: TGTGCCAGCAGTGTAGGAGCGGGAGGCGTTAGAAACTACGAGCAGTACTTC.

The CDR3 reads CASSNPWPSGRAEGNEQFF. The CDR3 nucleotides read TGTGCCAGTAGTAACCCATGGCCTAGCGGGAGGGCCGAAGGAAATGAGCAGTTCTTC. The genes are TRBV19 and TRBJ2-1, with TRBD2 matching over 12 bases. Unmatched junction bases numbered 17, after V lost 4 bases and J lost 7 bases. CDR3 length equals 19 residues. The germline gives CDR1 LNHDA, CDR2 SQIVND (reference sequence).

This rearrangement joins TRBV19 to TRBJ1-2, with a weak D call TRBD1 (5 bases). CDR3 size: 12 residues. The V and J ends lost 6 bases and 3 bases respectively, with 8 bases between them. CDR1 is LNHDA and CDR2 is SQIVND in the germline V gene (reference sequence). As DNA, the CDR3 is TGTGCCAGTAGCCTGACAGACTATGGCTACACCTTC. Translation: CASSLTDYGYTF.

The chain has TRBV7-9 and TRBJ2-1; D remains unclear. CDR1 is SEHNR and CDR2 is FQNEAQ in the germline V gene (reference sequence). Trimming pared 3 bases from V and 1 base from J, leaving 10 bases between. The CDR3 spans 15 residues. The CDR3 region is CASSLTDSSYNEQFF. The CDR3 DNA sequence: TGTGCCAGCAGCTTGACCGACTCATCCTACAATGAGCAGTTCTTC.

The CDR3: CASSLGGLAGGEQYF. In DNA form, the CDR3 reads TGTGCCAGCAGTTTGGGAGGACTAGCGGGAGGCGAGCAGTACTTC. The V call is TRBV27, the J call TRBJ2-7, with 14 bases that match TRBD2. The CDR3 consists of 15 residues. The germline gives CDR1 MNHEY, CDR2 SMNVEV (reference sequence). V gave up 3 bases and J gave up 6 bases; unmatched junction bases: 4.

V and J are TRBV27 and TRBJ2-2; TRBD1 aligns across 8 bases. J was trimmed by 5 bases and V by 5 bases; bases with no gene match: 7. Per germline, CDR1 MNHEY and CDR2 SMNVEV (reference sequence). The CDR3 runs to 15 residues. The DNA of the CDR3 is TGTGCCAGCAGTCCGCAGGGGGCCTATACCGGGGAGCTGTTTTTT. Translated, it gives CASSPQGAYTGELFF.

In DNA form, the CDR3 reads TGTGCCAGCAGACCACGGGACAGTCATAAGAACATTCAGTACTTC. Translating gives CASRPRDSHKNIQYF. The V and J genes are TRBV6-5 and TRBJ2-4; TRBD1 matches at 7 bases. From germline, CDR1 is MNHEY and CDR2 SVGAGI. Trimming took 6 bases from V and 7 from J; bases not matched to a gene: 12. The CDR3 extends over 15 amino acids.

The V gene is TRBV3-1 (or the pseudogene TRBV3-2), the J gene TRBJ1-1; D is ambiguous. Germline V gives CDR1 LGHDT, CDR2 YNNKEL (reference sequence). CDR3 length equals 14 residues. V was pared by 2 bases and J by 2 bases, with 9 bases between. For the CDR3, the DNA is TGTGCCAGCAGCCAATTCGGAGCTAACACTGAAGCTTTCTTT. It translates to CASSQFGANTEAFF.

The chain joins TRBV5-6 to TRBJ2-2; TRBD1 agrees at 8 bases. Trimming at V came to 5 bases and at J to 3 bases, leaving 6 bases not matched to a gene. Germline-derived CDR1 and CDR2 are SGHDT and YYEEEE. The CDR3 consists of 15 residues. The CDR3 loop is CASRRQGSDTGELFF. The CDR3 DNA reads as TGTGCCAGCAGACGACAGGGGTCAGACACCGGGGAGCTGTTTTTT. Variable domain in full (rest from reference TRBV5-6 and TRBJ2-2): DAGVTQSPTHLIKTRGQQVTLRCSPKSGHDTVSWYQQALGQGPQFIFQYYEEEERQRGNFPDRFSGHQFPNYSSELNVNALLLGDSALYLCASRRQGSDTGELFFGEGSRLTVL.

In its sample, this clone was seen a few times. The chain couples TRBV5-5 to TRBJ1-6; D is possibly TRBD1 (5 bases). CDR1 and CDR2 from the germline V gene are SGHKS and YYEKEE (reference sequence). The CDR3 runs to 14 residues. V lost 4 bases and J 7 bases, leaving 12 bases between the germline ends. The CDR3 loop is CASSLRGGNSPLHF. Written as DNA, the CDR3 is TGTGCCAGCAGCCTGCGGGGCGGCAATTCACCCCTCCACTTT.

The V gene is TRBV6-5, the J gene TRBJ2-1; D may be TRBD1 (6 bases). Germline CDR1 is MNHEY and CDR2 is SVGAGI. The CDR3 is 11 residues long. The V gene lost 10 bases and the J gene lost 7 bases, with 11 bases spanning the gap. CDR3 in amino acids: CATKRGNEQFF. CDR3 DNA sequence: TGTGCCACCAAGAGGGGGAATGAGCAGTTCTTC.

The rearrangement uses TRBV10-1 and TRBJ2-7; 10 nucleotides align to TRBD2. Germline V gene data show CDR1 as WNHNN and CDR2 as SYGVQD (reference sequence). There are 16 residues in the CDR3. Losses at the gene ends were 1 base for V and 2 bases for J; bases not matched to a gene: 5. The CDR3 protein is CASSEYRTSGPYEQYF. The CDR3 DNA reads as TGCGCCAGCAGTGAGTATCGGACTAGCGGCCCCTACGAGCAGTACTTC.

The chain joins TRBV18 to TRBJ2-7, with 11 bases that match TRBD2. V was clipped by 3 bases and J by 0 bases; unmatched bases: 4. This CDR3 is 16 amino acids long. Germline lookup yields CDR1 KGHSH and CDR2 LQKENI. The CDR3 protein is CASSPGTSGYSYEQYF. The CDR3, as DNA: TGTGCCAGCTCACCCGGGACTAGCGGTTACTCCTACGAGCAGTACTTC.

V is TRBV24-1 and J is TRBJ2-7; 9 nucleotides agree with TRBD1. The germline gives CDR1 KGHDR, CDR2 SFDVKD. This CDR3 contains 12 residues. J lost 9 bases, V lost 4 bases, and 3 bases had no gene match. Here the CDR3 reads CATSDTDRGQYF. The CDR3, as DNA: TGTGCCACCAGTGACACGGACAGGGGGCAGTACTTC.

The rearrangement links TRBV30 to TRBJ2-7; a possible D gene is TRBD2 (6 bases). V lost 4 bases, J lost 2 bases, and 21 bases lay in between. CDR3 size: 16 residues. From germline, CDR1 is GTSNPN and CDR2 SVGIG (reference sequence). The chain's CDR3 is CAWNPADRGTPYEQYF. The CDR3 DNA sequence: TGTGCCTGGAACCCCGCGGATCGGGGGACCCCCTACGAGCAGTACTTC.

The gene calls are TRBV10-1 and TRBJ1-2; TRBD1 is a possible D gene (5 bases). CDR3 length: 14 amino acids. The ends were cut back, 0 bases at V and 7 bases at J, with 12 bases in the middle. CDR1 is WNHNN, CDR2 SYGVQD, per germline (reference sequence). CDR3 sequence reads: CASSESGGAGGYTF. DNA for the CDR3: TGCGCCAGCAGTGAGTCGGGTGGGGCCGGTGGCTACACCTTC.

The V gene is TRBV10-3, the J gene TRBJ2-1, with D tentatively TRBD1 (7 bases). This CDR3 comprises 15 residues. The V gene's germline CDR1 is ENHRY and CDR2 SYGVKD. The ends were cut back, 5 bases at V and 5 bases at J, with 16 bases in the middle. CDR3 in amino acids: CAISPQGGADNEQFF. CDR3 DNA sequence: TGTGCCATCAGTCCCCAGGGGGGAGCCGACAATGAGCAGTTCTTC.

The chain's CDR3 is CATMDRSSYNSPLHF. CDR3 DNA: TGTGCCACTATGGACAGGAGCTCCTATAATTCACCCCTCCACTTT. The chain carries TRBV19 and TRBJ1-6; 7 nucleotides align to TRBD1. The trim removed 10 bases at V and 0 bases at J, leaving 6 bases unmatched. Germline loops: CDR1 LNHDA, CDR2 SQIVND (reference sequence). This CDR3 is 15 amino acids long.

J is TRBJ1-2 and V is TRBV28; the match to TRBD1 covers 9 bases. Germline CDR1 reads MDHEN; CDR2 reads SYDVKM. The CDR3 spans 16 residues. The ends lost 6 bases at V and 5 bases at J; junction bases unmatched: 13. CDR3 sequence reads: CASSPSGQGRGYGYTF. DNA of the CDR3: TGTGCCAGCAGCCCATCGGGACAGGGACGTGGGTATGGCTACACCTTC.

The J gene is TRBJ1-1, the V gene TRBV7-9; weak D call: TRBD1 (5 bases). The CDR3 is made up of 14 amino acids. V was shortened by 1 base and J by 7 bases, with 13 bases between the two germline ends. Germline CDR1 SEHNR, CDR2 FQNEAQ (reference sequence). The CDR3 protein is CASSLVFSGHEAFF. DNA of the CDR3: TGTGCCAGCAGCTTAGTGTTTTCAGGACATGAAGCTTTCTTT.

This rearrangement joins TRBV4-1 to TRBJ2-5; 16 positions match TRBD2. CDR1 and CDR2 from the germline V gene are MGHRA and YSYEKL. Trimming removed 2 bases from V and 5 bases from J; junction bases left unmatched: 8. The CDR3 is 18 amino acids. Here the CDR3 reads CASSQPPGLAGGPETQYF. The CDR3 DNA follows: TGCGCCAGCAGCCAACCTCCGGGACTAGCGGGAGGGCCTGAGACCCAGTACTTC.

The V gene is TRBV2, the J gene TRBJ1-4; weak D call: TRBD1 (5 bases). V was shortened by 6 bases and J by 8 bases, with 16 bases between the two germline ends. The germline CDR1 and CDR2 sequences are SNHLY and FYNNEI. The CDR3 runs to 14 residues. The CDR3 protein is CASSRDRGDEKLFF. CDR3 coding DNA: TGTGCCAGCAGCCGAGACAGAGGCGACGAAAAACTGTTTTTT.